Following are 22 T cell receptor beta chains from one sample sequenced in a study of a mutant IDH1 vaccine in newly diagnosed glioma. No antigen has been identified for these receptors. The time point: week 11, during vaccination. Alongside topical imiquimod, each dose of vaccine comprised 300 ug of mutant IDH1 20-mer peptide. Method: immunoSEQ multiplex PCR; TCRdb's copy keeps in-frame clones and lacks some. The profile shows about 25,000 clones, approximately 70% of them singletons. The specimen comprised peripheral blood mononuclear cells (PBMCs), sampled from a glioma patient whose treatment included an IDH1 peptide vaccine. The origin of the receptors is a young man with glioma. Some clones in this sample may be carry-over from other donors' samples.

The rearrangement links TRBV7-6 to TRBJ2-5, with 7 bases matching TRBD1. V shed 5 bases, J shed 2 bases, and the junction held 2 bases outside the gene matches. The CDR3 totals 13 residues. Germline V lookup: CDR1 SGHVS, CDR2 FNYEAQ. The CDR3 DNA follows: TGTGCCAGCAGCCTACAGGGGCAAGAGACCCAGTACTTC. As protein: CASSLQGQETQYF.

The CDR3: CAWSVGGLQFF. The CDR3, as DNA: TGTGCCTGGAGTGTGGGGGGACTACAGTTCTTC. This chain uses TRBV30 with TRBJ2-1; 7 positions match TRBD2. J lost 13 bases, V lost 0 bases, and 3 bases had no gene match. From germline, CDR1 is GTSNPN and CDR2 SVGIG (reference sequence). The CDR3 covers 11 residues.

This clone has a single count. V and J are TRBV5-1 and TRBJ2-2, with D unresolved. The length of the CDR3 is 15 residues. V gave up 2 bases and J gave up 0 bases, with 8 bases separating them. The V gene's germline CDR1 is SGHRS and CDR2 YFSETQ. The CDR3 protein is CASSLLAPNTGELFF. CDR3 coding DNA: TGCGCCAGCAGCTTATTAGCCCCGAACACCGGGGAGCTGTTTTTT.

The chain employs TRBV2 and TRBJ1-6, with D perhaps TRBD1 (5 bases). The V end lost 3 bases, the J end lost 5 bases, and 11 bases lay between the germline ends. Germline V lookup: CDR1 SNHLY, CDR2 FYNNEI. CDR3 length: 15 residues. CDR3 amino acids: CASSDSREDNSPLHF. Here the CDR3 DNA reads TGTGCCAGCAGTGATAGCAGGGAGGATAATTCACCCCTCCACTTT.

The rearrangement links TRBV6-5 to TRBJ2-2; tentatively, D is TRBD1 (5 bases). V was shortened by 4 bases and J by 0 bases, with 9 bases between the two germline ends. The V gene's germline CDR1 is MNHEY and CDR2 SVGAGI. This CDR3 region has 15 residues. The CDR3 DNA is TGTGCCAGCAGTTCAGGGTTCCCGAACACCGGGGAGCTGTTTTTT. Its protein is CASSSGFPNTGELFF.

This clone was seen a few times. V gene TRBV7-9 combines with J gene TRBJ1-4, with TRBD1 identical over 9 bases. Trimming removed 5 bases from V and 8 bases from J; junction bases left unmatched: 12. Germline V gives CDR1 SEHNR, CDR2 FQNEAQ (reference sequence). CDR3 length equals 16 residues. CDR3 amino acids: CASSVPGTGTSEKLFF. CDR3 in DNA: TGTGCCAGCAGCGTTCCCGGGACAGGGACGTCGGAAAAACTGTTTTTT.

The genes are TRBV29-1 and TRBJ1-1, with D maybe TRBD1 (6 bases). This CDR3 spans 12 amino acids. The germline V gene has CDR1 SQVTM and CDR2 ANQGSEA. CDR3 protein: CSYRATSTEAFF. The CDR3 DNA follows: TGCAGTTACAGGGCGACGAGCACTGAAGCTTTCTTT.

The chain has TRBV6-5 and TRBJ1-6; possible D gene TRBD1, 6 bases. The CDR3 is made up of 14 amino acids. V lost 5 bases and J lost 9, with 14 bases in between. Germline V gene lookup returns CDR1 MNHEY and CDR2 SVGAGI. The CDR3 region is CASSTRGFSSPLHF. CDR3 nucleotides: TGTGCCAGCAGTACCAGGGGCTTTTCTTCACCCCTCCACTTT.

J is TRBJ2-7 and V is TRBV5-6; the D is unclear. Per the germline V gene, CDR1 is SGHDT and CDR2 is YYEEEE. The length of the CDR3 is 14 residues. Trimming left V 6 bases short and J 2 bases short, with 15 bases between. CDR3 in DNA: TGTGCCAGCAACCCGGCTTGGGGTACCTACGAGCAGTACTTC. As protein: CASNPAWGTYEQYF.

This chain links TRBV4-3 with TRBJ1-1; no clear D gene. V was cut by 0 bases and J by 7 bases, with 15 bases left in between. This CDR3 region has 15 residues. Germline V gives CDR1 LGHNA, CDR2 YSLEER. CDR3 bases: TGCGCCAGCAGCCAAGATGATACAATTTGGTATGAAGCTTTCTTT. Encoded protein: CASSQDDTIWYEAFF.

This chain uses TRBV30 with TRBJ2-4; the match to TRBD1 covers 8 bases. The CDR3 length is 21 residues. Germline values: CDR1 GTSNPN, CDR2 SVGIG (reference sequence). The V segment lost 0 bases and the J segment 1 base; nucleotides outside the gene matches: 20. The DNA for the CDR3 is TGTGCCTGGAGTGTGTCCTTTTACAGGGGGTCCGATCAGCCGGCCAAAAACATTCAGTACTTC. Amino acids: CAWSVSFYRGSDQPAKNIQYF.

The chain employs TRBV15 and TRBJ1-1; unclear D gene. Germline-derived CDR1 and CDR2 are LNHNV and YYDKDF (reference sequence). Trimming stripped 0 bases from V and 1 base from J, with 18 bases between. The CDR3 is made up of 18 amino acids. As DNA, the CDR3 is TGTGCCACCAGCAGAGATTATCTAACGGCTGGCGGGAACACTGAAGCTTTCTTT. Amino acids: CATSRDYLTAGGNTEAFF.

This chain joins TRBV19 and TRBJ2-7; weak D call: TRBD1 (5 bases). The CDR3 covers 15 residues. Trimming left V 3 bases short and J 2 bases short, with 14 bases between. CDR1 and CDR2 (germline): LNHDA, SQIVND (reference sequence). CDR3 DNA sequence: TGTGCCAGTAGTATCGAGCGAAGGGGAACCTACGAGCAGTACTTC. Amino acid sequence: CASSIERRGTYEQYF.

The chain joins TRBV30 to TRBJ2-7, with a possible D match to TRBD2 (5 bases). CDR1 and CDR2 from the germline V gene are GTSNPN and SVGIG (reference sequence). Trimming removed 3 bases at V and 1 base at J, with 7 bases between. The CDR3 runs 12 residues. The DNA for the CDR3 is TGTGCCTGGAGCCGGGATTCCTACGAGCAGTACTTC. Amino acids: CAWSRDSYEQYF. The full variable domain, rest sourced from reference TRBV30 and TRBJ2-7, is SQTIHQWPATLVQPVGSPLSLECTVEGTSNPNLYWYRQAAGRGLQLLFYSVGIGQISSEVPQNLSASRPQDRQFILSSKKLLLSDSGFYLCAWSRDSYEQYFGPGTRLTVT.

The chain links TRBV6-1 to TRBJ1-5; a possible D gene is TRBD1 (5 bases). CDR3 length: 15 amino acids. Germline V gives CDR1 MNHNS, CDR2 SASEGT. V lost 2 bases and J lost 5, with 13 bases in between. Here the CDR3 DNA reads TGTGCCAGCAGTGAACCCCAGACAGCTTATCAGCCCCAGCATTTT. Its protein product is CASSEPQTAYQPQHF.

The V and J genes are TRBV5-8 and TRBJ1-1; D remains ambiguous. The V end was cut by 0 bases, the J end by 9 bases, with 9 bases between. The CDR3 runs 12 residues. Germline V gene data show CDR1 as SGHTS and CDR2 as YDEGEE. CDR3 sequence: CASSLEPPKAFF. In DNA, the CDR3 is TGTGCCAGCAGCTTGGAACCACCGAAAGCTTTCTTT.

The chain combines TRBV7-2 with TRBJ2-5; 9 positions agree with TRBD1. Germline V gene sequence: CDR1 SGHTA, CDR2 FQGNSA. Trimming at V came to 3 bases and at J to 5 bases, leaving 4 bases not matched to a gene. This CDR3 is built from 14 residues. CDR3 residues: CASSFGGTGETQYF. The CDR3 DNA reads TGTGCCAGCAGCTTTGGGGGGACAGGGGAGACCCAGTACTTC.

The chain links TRBV5-4 to TRBJ2-7; D is ambiguous. V was cut by 4 bases and J by 0 bases, with 14 bases left in between. Per the germline V gene, CDR1 is SGHNT and CDR2 is YYREEE (reference sequence). The CDR3 sequence is 15 residues long. As DNA, the CDR3 is TGTGCCAGCAGCCCCGAAGGGCTGGCCTCCTACGAGCAGTACTTC. Translation: CASSPEGLASYEQYF.

This clone has only a few counts. V gene TRBV27 combines with J gene TRBJ1-2, with D hard to call. Germline V gene lookup returns CDR1 MNHEY and CDR2 SMNVEV (reference sequence). CDR3 size: 13 residues. Deletions cut 5 bases from V and 7 bases from J, with 14 bases between. Here the CDR3 DNA reads TGTGCCAGCAGTCAAGGGAATAGGGTTGGCTACACCTTC. Translating gives CASSQGNRVGYTF.

The chain employs TRBV30 and TRBJ1-2; 8 nucleotides match TRBD1. The J segment lost 0 bases and the V segment lost 4 bases, leaving 4 bases of the junction unmatched. Per germline, CDR1 GTSNPN and CDR2 SVGIG (reference sequence). The CDR3 sequence is 14 residues long. CDR3 residues: CAWNRDRPNYGYTF. The CDR3 DNA reads as TGTGCCTGGAACAGGGACAGGCCTAACTATGGCTACACCTTC.

The genes are TRBV4-1 and TRBJ2-7; the D call may be TRBD1 or TRBD2 (7 bases each). The germline gives CDR1 MGHRA, CDR2 YSYEKL. V was cut by 6 bases and J by 0 bases, with 15 bases left in between. The length of the CDR3 is 15 residues. The CDR3 is CASSRDREGSYEQYF. The CDR3 coding sequence is TGCGCCAGCAGTCGAGACAGGGAGGGCTCCTACGAGCAGTACTTC.

The V gene is TRBV19, the J gene TRBJ1-1; D is unclear. This CDR3 has 13 residues. V lost 3 bases to trimming and J lost 5 bases, with 10 bases between them. CDR1 and CDR2 from the germline V gene are LNHDA and SQIVND (reference sequence). This CDR3 is CASSIWDNTEAFF. The CDR3 nucleotides are TGTGCCAGTAGTATCTGGGATAATACTGAAGCTTTCTTT.